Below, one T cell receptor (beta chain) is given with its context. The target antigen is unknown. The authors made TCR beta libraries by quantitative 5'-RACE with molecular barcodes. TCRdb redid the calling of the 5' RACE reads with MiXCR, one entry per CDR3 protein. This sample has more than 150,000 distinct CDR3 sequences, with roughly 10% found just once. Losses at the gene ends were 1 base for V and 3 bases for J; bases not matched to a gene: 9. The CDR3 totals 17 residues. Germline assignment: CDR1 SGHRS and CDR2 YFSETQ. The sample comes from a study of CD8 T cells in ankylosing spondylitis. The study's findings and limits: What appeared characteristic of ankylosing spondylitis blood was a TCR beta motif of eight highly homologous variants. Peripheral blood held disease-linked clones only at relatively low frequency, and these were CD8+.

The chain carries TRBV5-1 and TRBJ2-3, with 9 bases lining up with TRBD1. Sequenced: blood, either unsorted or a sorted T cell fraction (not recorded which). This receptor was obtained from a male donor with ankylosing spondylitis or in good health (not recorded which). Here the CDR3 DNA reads TGCGCCAGCAGCTTGCGGTGGACAGGGGATCGGACAGATACGCAGTATTTT. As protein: CASSLRWTGDRTDTQYF.